This T cell receptor beta chain was captured by sequencing in a study of T-cell memory formation after mild COVID-19. Study-wide results and limits: Mainly in CM and EM were contracting CD4+ clones; CD8+ were in EMRA. The authors did not confirm SARS-CoV-2 specificity of second-wave clones peaking day 37. Clones that contracted from day 15 to 85 had balanced CD4/CD8; later expanders were CD4+ biased. Certain responding clones were present in pre-infection memory, suggesting participation of cross-reactive memory.

The V and J ends lost 5 bases and 4 bases respectively, with 11 bases between them. CDR3 size: 13 residues. A few counts support this clonotype. The antigen is not known. TCRdb used MiXCR to reprocess the 5' RACE reads, holding one entry per CDR3 protein. The sample consists of 300,000 to 350,000 distinct CDR3 sequences, approximately 19% of them appearing once. The origin of this receptor is a man between 18 and 35 years old who had mild COVID-19 (a few samples of this study predate the infection). Cell type and time point are not known. The chain links TRBV12-3 or TRBV12-4 to TRBJ1-2, with D possibly being TRBD1 (6 bases). The sample comprised PBMCs or a T cell subset sorted from them (not recorded which). The chain's CDR3 is CASSEDRFYGYTF. The CDR3 DNA sequence: TGTGCCAGCAGTGAGGACAGATTCTATGGCTACACCTTC.